This TCR beta chain comes out of a study of early T cells in non-severe SARS-CoV-2 infection. This CDR3 has 15 residues. Germline V gene data show CDR1 as ENHRY and CDR2 as SYGVKD. Trimming at V came to 0 bases and at J to 4 bases, leaving 2 bases not matched to a gene. Findings of the study overall: A preference for anti-spike CD8 responses marked VDJdb matching, which missed private and CD4 specificities.

Individual cDNA molecules carried attached unique molecular identifiers. In TCRdb, the 5' RACE reads were re-called with MiXCR into one record per CDR3 protein. The sample shows roughly 12,000 distinct CDR3 sequences, 4.8% of them seen only once. This clonotype was observed many times. The antigen remains undetermined. This chain links TRBV10-3 with TRBJ1-5; TRBD1 aligns across 8 bases. The TCR originated in an adult who was a healthcare worker with PCR-confirmed SARS-CoV-2 infection or an uninfected control (not recorded which). The material sequenced was whole blood. The CDR3 loop is CAISESTGGNQPQHF. In nucleotides, the CDR3 is TGTGCCATCAGTGAGTCAACAGGGGGGAATCAGCCCCAGCATTTT.